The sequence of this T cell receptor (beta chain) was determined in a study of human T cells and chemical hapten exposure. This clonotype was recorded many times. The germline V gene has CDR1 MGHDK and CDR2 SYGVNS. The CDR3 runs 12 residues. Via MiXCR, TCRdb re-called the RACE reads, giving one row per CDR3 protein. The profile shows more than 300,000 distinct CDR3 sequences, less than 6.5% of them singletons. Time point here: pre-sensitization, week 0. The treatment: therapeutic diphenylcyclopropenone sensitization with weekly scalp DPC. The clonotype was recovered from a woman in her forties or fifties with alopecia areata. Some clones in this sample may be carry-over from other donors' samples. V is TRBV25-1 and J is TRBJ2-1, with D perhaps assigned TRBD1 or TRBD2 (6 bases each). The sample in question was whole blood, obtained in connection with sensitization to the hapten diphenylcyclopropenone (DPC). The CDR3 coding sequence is TGTGCGACCGGGGGCTACTACAATGAGCAGTTCTTC. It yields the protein CATGGYYNEQFF.